Listed below are T cell receptor beta chains from one sample, sequenced in a study of patients and donors after allogeneic stem cell transplantation. TCRdb reprocessed the RT-PCR reads via MiXCR and lists one record per CDR3 protein. The sample shows over 350,000 distinct CDR3 sequences, roughly 16% of them seen only once. The sequenced sample consisted of blood, either unsorted or a sorted T cell fraction (not recorded which). The receptors were gathered from a human donor who was either an allogeneic HSCT recipient or a stem cell or donor lymphocyte infusion donor (not recorded which). It is not recorded whose cells these are; they may come from a transplant donor. Both conserved end residues are part of each CDR3. D genes are given only for firm matches. Not all rows give a size; the values are once, few, many and, for expanded clones, a class.

V: TRBV9
D: TRBD1
J: TRBJ2-1
size: few
DNA: TGTGCCAGCAGCGTAGAACAGGGGGCCTACAATGAGCAGTTCTTC
CDR3: CASSVEQGAYNEQFF

V: TRBV5-5
D: -
J: TRBJ2-7
size: few
DNA: TGTGCCAGCAGCTTCTCTATCCCCGATTACGAGCAGTACTTC
CDR3: CASSFSIPDYEQYF

V: TRBV6-5
D: TRBD1
J: TRBJ2-7
size: -
DNA: TGTGCCAGCAGTTACTCGGGACAGGGGAATTACGAGCAGTACTTC
CDR3: CASSYSGQGNYEQYF

V: TRBV4-3
D: TRBD2
J: TRBJ2-3
size: many
DNA: TGCGCCAGCAGCCAAGACGGGGGGTCTAGCACAGATACGCAGTATTTT
CDR3: CASSQDGGSSTDTQYF

V: TRBV5-4
D: -
J: TRBJ2-1
size: many
DNA: TGTGCCAGCAGCCGACTGGACGGGGGAGCTGAGCAGTTCTTC
CDR3: CASSRLDGGAEQFF

V: TRBV28
D: -
J: TRBJ1-2
size: -
DNA: TGTGCCAGCGCCCCCGGCAGACCTCCTTGCTACACCTTC
CDR3: CASAPGRPPCYTF

V: TRBV18
D: TRBD1
J: TRBJ1-4
size: few
DNA: TGTGCCAGCTCACCCCCGGGACAGGGCACAACTAATGAAAAACTGTTTTTT
CDR3: CASSPPGQGTTNEKLFF

V: TRBV7-2
D: -
J: TRBJ1-5
size: few
DNA: TGTGCCAGCAGTTCGCCCGGGGTTCCCCGAGATCAGCCCCAGCATTTT
CDR3: CASSSPGVPRDQPQHF

V: TRBV9
D: -
J: TRBJ2-1
size: few
DNA: TGTGCCAGCAGCGGACGGGTCTACAATGAGCAGTTCTTC
CDR3: CASSGRVYNEQFF

V: TRBV29-1
D: -
J: TRBJ2-4
size: -
DNA: TGCAGCGTTGACGTACGAGCGGGCTTGAGAATTCAGTACTTC
CDR3: CSVDVRAGLRIQYF

V: TRBV6-1
D: -
J: TRBJ1-5
size: -
DNA: TGTGACAGCAGTAGCGGCAGACTTTCCCAGCCCCAGCATTTT
CDR3: CDSSSGRLSQPQHF

V: TRBV11-2
D: TRBD2
J: TRBJ2-5
size: few
DNA: TGTGCCAGCAGCCCGGGACTAGCGGGAGGAATGTATGAGACCCAGTACTTC
CDR3: CASSPGLAGGMYETQYF

V: TRBV29-1
D: TRBD2
J: TRBJ2-2
size: -
DNA: TGCAGCGTTGATGGGCTAGCGGGGGAAACCGGGGAGCTGTTTTTT
CDR3: CSVDGLAGETGELFF

V: TRBV12-3/TRBV12-4
D: -
J: TRBJ1-6
size: few
DNA: TGTGCCAGCAGCCCACGACGGGGCTCACCCCTCCACTTT
CDR3: CASSPRRGSPLHF

V: TRBV27
D: TRBD1
J: TRBJ2-7
size: -
DNA: TGTGCCAGCAAGGACAGGACCTACGAGCAGTACTTC
CDR3: CASKDRTYEQYF

V: TRBV20-1
D: TRBD1
J: TRBJ1-6
size: -
DNA: TGCAGTGCTAGCGCCGGGACAGTTAATTCACCCCTCCACTTT
CDR3: CSASAGTVNSPLHF

V: TRBV27
D: -
J: TRBJ2-2
size: many
DNA: TGTGCCAGCAGTTTTCGGAAGAACACCGGGGAGCTGTTTTTT
CDR3: CASSFRKNTGELFF

V: TRBV5-6
D: TRBD2
J: TRBJ2-7
size: few
DNA: TGTGCCAGCAGCTTTGGTAGCGGGGGCTACGAGCAGTACTTC
CDR3: CASSFGSGGYEQYF

V: TRBV18
D: -
J: TRBJ2-1
size: -
DNA: TGTGCCAGCTCACCACTTCGTGCTTTCCCTCGTGAGCAGTTCTTC
CDR3: CASSPLRAFPREQFF

V: TRBV11-2
D: TRBD2
J: TRBJ2-5
size: -
DNA: TGTGCCAGCAGCCGGGGACTAGCGGGAGCGGGGGAGACCCAGTACTTC
CDR3: CASSRGLAGAGETQYF

V: TRBV3-1
D: -
J: TRBJ1-1
size: few
DNA: TGTGCCAGCACCCGGGGACATAGCATGAACACTGAAGCTTTCTTT
CDR3: CASTRGHSMNTEAFF

V: TRBV11-3
D: -
J: TRBJ1-2
size: -
DNA: TGTGCCAGCAGCCCACGAGAAGGGCTCTATGGCTACACCTTC
CDR3: CASSPREGLYGYTF

V: TRBV10-3
D: TRBD1
J: TRBJ2-7
size: many
DNA: TGTGCCATCAGTTCCGGGACAGGCGGCTACGAGCAGTACTTC
CDR3: CAISSGTGGYEQYF

V: TRBV5-5
D: TRBD1
J: TRBJ2-7
size: -
DNA: TGTGCCAGCAGCCCCGGACAGGGGGTCCTCTACGAGCAGTACTTC
CDR3: CASSPGQGVLYEQYF

V: TRBV6-5
D: -
J: TRBJ2-7
size: -
DNA: TGTGCCAGCAGTTACGACATCTCCTACGAGCAGTACTTC
CDR3: CASSYDISYEQYF

V: TRBV5-5
D: -
J: TRBJ1-3
size: -
DNA: TGTGCCAGCAGCCCCGGGCCCCTAGTAGCAAACACCATATATTTT
CDR3: CASSPGPLVANTIYF

V: TRBV18
D: TRBD1
J: TRBJ2-5
size: few
DNA: TGTGCCAGCTCACCCAGGACAGGGGAGACCCAGTACTTC
CDR3: CASSPRTGETQYF

V: TRBV12-3/TRBV12-4
D: -
J: TRBJ1-6
size: -
DNA: TGTGCCAGCAGTTTCAGTCGCTATAATTCACCCCTCCACTTT
CDR3: CASSFSRYNSPLHF

V: TRBV7-9
D: -
J: TRBJ1-1
size: -
DNA: TGTGCCAGCAGCCCCCGGGGGGGGTATGGTGAAGCTTTCTTT
CDR3: CASSPRGGYGEAFF

V: TRBV27
D: -
J: TRBJ2-7
size: -
DNA: TGTGCCAGCAGTTTTCAGGGCTCTCTCTACGAGCAGTACTTC
CDR3: CASSFQGSLYEQYF

V: TRBV20-1
D: -
J: TRBJ2-7
size: -
DNA: TGCAGTGCTAGAGATTTGGAACGGGAGTTCCTCGAGCAGTACTTC
CDR3: CSARDLEREFLEQYF

V: TRBV4-1
D: TRBD2
J: TRBJ2-3
size: few
DNA: TGCGCCAGCAGCTCCCCGGGACTAGCGGGAAAGGATACGCAGTATTTT
CDR3: CASSSPGLAGKDTQYF

V: TRBV7-9
D: TRBD1
J: TRBJ1-3
size: few
DNA: TGTGCCAGCCACCAGGGGGCCGTCGGAAACACCATATATTTT
CDR3: CASHQGAVGNTIYF

V: TRBV7-8
D: -
J: TRBJ2-1
size: -
DNA: TGTGCCAGCAGCGGGCGGGACGTCCCCTCGGTTGAGCAGTTCTTC
CDR3: CASSGRDVPSVEQFF

V: TRBV27
D: -
J: TRBJ1-1
size: -
DNA: TGTGCCAGCAGTTACCGCAGTGAAGCTTTCTTT
CDR3: CASSYRSEAFF

V: TRBV12-3/TRBV12-4
D: -
J: TRBJ2-1
size: few
DNA: TGTGCCAGCAGTACTACTAGGGAGCAGTTCTTC
CDR3: CASSTTREQFF

V: TRBV18
D: TRBD1
J: TRBJ1-1
size: -
DNA: TGTGCCAGCTCACCATTGGACAGGGGGGCCCTGAACACTGAAGCTTTCTTT
CDR3: CASSPLDRGALNTEAFF

V: TRBV11-3
D: TRBD1
J: TRBJ1-1
size: few
DNA: TGTGCCAGCAGCGTGGGACAGGCGAACACTGAAGCTTTCTTT
CDR3: CASSVGQANTEAFF

V: TRBV2
D: TRBD2
J: TRBJ2-5
size: few
DNA: TGTGCCAGCAGTGAAGATAGCGGGGGCCTCCAAGAGACCCAGTACTTC
CDR3: CASSEDSGGLQETQYF

V: TRBV6-1
D: TRBD2
J: TRBJ2-3
size: few
DNA: TGTGCCAGCAGTAGCGGGGGGGCCCTAGATACGCAGTATTTT
CDR3: CASSSGGALDTQYF

V: TRBV5-1
D: -
J: TRBJ1-1
size: -
DNA: TGCGCCAGCGGCTTGGAAGGGGCAGGGAGTCACACTGAAGCTTTCTTT
CDR3: CASGLEGAGSHTEAFF

V: TRBV5-1
D: -
J: TRBJ1-6
size: -
DNA: TGCGCCAGCAGCTACGGGGGTTCACCCCTCCACTTT
CDR3: CASSYGGSPLHF

V: TRBV11-3
D: -
J: TRBJ2-2
size: -
DNA: TGTGCCAGCATCTCCGGGGGTTATGGCACCGGGGAGCTGTTTTTT
CDR3: CASISGGYGTGELFF

V: TRBV3-1
D: -
J: TRBJ2-7
size: few
DNA: TGTGCCAGCAGCCAAGGACTGGACCCGGGCGAGCAGTACTTC
CDR3: CASSQGLDPGEQYF

V: TRBV7-9
D: TRBD2
J: TRBJ2-7
size: -
DNA: TGTGCCAGCAGCCCTAGCGGGGGGGCGGGCGAGCAGTACTTC
CDR3: CASSPSGGAGEQYF

V: TRBV6-1
D: -
J: TRBJ2-3
size: -
DNA: TGTGCCAGCAGTGCGGGACCATACACAGATACGCAGTATTTT
CDR3: CASSAGPYTDTQYF

V: TRBV6-1
D: TRBD2
J: TRBJ2-4
size: few
DNA: TGTGCCAGCAGCCCAGGCGGGAGAACCAAAAACATTCAGTACTTC
CDR3: CASSPGGRTKNIQYF

V: TRBV20-1
D: TRBD1
J: TRBJ1-2
size: few
DNA: TGCAGTGCTAGGATGGGGGACAGGCCCTACTTC
CDR3: CSARMGDRPYF

V: TRBV29-1
D: -
J: TRBJ2-1
size: -
DNA: TGCAGCGTTCTACTCTCAGGGGAGCAGTTCTTC
CDR3: CSVLLSGEQFF

V: TRBV18
D: -
J: TRBJ2-2
size: many
DNA: TGTGCCAGCTCACGGGTCGGGACGCCTAACACCGGGGAGCTGTTTTTT
CDR3: CASSRVGTPNTGELFF

V: TRBV10-3
D: -
J: TRBJ1-3
size: -
DNA: TGTGCCATTTCCGGGACCTCTGGAAACACCATATATTTT
CDR3: CAISGTSGNTIYF

V: TRBV18
D: -
J: TRBJ1-5
size: few
DNA: TGTGCCAGCTCACGAAAAGGAAATCAGCCCCAGCATTTT
CDR3: CASSRKGNQPQHF

V: TRBV12-3/TRBV12-4
D: -
J: TRBJ1-5
size: few
DNA: TGTGCCAGCAGTTTACAGGGAGGGGAGCCCCAGCATTTT
CDR3: CASSLQGGEPQHF